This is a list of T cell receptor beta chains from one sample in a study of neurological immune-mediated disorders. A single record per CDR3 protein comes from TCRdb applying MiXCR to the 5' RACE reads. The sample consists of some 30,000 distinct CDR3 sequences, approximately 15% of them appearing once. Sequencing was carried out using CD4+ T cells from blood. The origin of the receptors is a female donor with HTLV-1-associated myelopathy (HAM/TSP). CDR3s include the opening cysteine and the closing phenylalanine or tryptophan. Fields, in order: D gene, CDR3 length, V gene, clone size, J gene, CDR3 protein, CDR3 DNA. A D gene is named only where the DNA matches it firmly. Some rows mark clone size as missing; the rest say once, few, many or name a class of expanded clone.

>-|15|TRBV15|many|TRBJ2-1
CATSRDWNTYNEQFF
TGTGCCACCAGCAGAGATTGGAATACCTACAATGAGCAGTTCTTC
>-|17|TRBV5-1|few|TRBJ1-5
CASSLDGSGYSNQPQHF
TGCGCCAGCAGCTTGGATGGTTCAGGGTATAGCAATCAGCCCCAGCATTTT
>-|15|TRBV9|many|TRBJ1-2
CASSVALGGDYGYTF
TGTGCCAGCAGCGTAGCCCTCGGGGGGGACTATGGCTACACCTTC
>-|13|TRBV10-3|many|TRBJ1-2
CAIKGQHNYGYTF
TGTGCCATCAAAGGACAGCATAACTATGGCTACACCTTC
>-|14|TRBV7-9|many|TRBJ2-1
CASSLFGGYNEQFF
TGTGCCAGCAGCTTATTCGGCGGATACAATGAGCAGTTCTTC
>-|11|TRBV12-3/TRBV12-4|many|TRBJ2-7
CASKGGYEQYF
TGTGCCAGCAAAGGGGGGTACGAGCAGTACTTC
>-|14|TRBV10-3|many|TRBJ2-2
CAISDQGPGGELFF
TGTGCCATCAGTGATCAAGGGCCCGGCGGGGAGCTGTTTTTT
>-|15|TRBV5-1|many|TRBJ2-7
CASSWTRVGSYEQYF
TGCGCCAGCAGCTGGACCAGGGTTGGCTCCTACGAGCAGTACTTC
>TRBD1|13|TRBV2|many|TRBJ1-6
CASTAGGDSPLHF
TGTGCCAGCACGGCAGGGGGCGATTCACCCCTCCACTTT
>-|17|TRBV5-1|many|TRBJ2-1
CASSLGAYTLGGYEQFF
TGCGCCAGCAGCTTGGGGGCCTATACCCTGGGTGGGTATGAGCAGTTCTTC
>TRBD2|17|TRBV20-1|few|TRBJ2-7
CSARDSGLAGHSYEQYF
TGCAGTGCTAGAGACTCGGGACTAGCGGGACACTCCTACGAGCAGTACTTC
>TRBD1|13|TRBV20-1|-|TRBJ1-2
CSAAGQGGYGYTF
TGCAGTGCCGCTGGACAGGGAGGCTATGGCTACACCTTC
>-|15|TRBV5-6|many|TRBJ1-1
CASSLGGSPNTEAFF
TGTGCCAGCAGCTTGGGTGGCAGCCCAAACACTGAAGCTTTCTTT
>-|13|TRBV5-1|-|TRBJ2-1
CASSLAQYNEQFF
TGCGCCAGCAGCTTGGCACAGTACAATGAGCAGTTCTTC
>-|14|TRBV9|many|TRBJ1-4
CASSVQGGDEKLFF
TGTGCCAGCAGCGTTCAGGGAGGGGATGAAAAACTGTTTTTT
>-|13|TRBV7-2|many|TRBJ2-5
CASSLTRAETQYF
TGTGCCAGCAGCCTGACCCGGGCGGAGACCCAGTACTTC
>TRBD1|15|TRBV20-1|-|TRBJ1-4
CSARGGGQAREKLFF
TGCAGTGCTAGAGGGGGGGGACAGGCGCGAGAAAAACTGTTTTTT
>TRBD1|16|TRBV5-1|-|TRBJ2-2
CASSQDRGRSTGELFF
TGCGCCAGCAGCCAGGACAGGGGGCGAAGCACCGGGGAGCTGTTTTTT
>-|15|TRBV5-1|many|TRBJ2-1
CASSIDTNSYNEQFF
TGCGCCAGCAGCATAGACACGAACTCCTACAATGAGCAGTTCTTC
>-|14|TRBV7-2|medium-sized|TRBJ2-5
CASRAGLASETQYF
TGTGCCAGCAGGGCGGGGCTAGCTTCCGAGACCCAGTACTTC
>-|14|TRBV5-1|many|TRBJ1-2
CASSFGGGFGGYTF
TGCGCCAGCAGCTTCGGTGGGGGGTTCGGCGGCTACACCTTC
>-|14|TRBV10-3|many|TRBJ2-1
CAISDPTRNHEQFF
TGTGCCATCAGTGACCCGACCAGAAACCATGAGCAGTTCTTC
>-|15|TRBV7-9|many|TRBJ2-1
CASSLSQGSYNEQFF
TGTGCCAGCAGCTTATCCCAGGGCTCCTACAATGAGCAGTTCTTC
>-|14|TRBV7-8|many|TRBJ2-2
CASSRQAVTGELFF
TGTGCCAGCAGCCGTCAAGCGGTCACCGGGGAGCTGTTTTTT
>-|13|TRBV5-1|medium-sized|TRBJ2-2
CASSLDYTGELFF
TGCGCCAGCAGCTTGGACTACACCGGGGAGCTGTTTTTT
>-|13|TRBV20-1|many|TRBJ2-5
CSAREGLQETQYF
TGCAGTGCCCGGGAAGGGCTCCAAGAGACCCAGTACTTC
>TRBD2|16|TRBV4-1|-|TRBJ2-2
CASSQGLAGYTGELFF
TGCGCCAGCAGCCAGGGACTAGCGGGATATACCGGGGAGCTGTTTTTT
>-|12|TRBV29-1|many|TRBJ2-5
CSVEGSQETQYF
TGCAGCGTTGAGGGCAGCCAAGAGACCCAGTACTTC
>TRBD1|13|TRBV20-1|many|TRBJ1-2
CSAREDRADGYTF
TGCAGTGCTAGAGAGGACAGGGCGGATGGCTACACCTTC
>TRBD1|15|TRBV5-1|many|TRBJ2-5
CASSIQGQDQETQYF
TGCGCCAGCAGCATCCAAGGACAGGACCAAGAGACCCAGTACTTC
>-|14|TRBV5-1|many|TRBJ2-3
CASSPDRFTDTQYF
TGCGCCAGCAGCCCCGACAGATTCACAGATACGCAGTATTTT
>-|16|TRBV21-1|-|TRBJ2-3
CASSKVAGDSTDTQYF
TGTGCCAGCAGCAAGGTAGCGGGGGATAGCACAGATACGCAGTATTTT
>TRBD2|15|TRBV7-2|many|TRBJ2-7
CASSLDSGGWYEQYF
TGTGCCAGCAGCTTAGATTCGGGGGGGTGGTACGAGCAGTACTTC
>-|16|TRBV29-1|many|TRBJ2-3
CSVEGTNSGGTDTQYF
TGCAGCGTTGAAGGGACCAATAGCGGCGGGACAGATACGCAGTATTTT
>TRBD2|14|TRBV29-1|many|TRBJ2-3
CSVNTAGPTDTQYF
TGCAGCGTTAATACAGCGGGGCCTACAGATACGCAGTATTTT
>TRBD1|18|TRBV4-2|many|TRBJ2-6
CASSADRSLFSGANVLTF
TGTGCCAGCAGCGCGGACAGGTCCCTATTCTCTGGGGCCAACGTCCTGACTTTC
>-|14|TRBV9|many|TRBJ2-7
CASSPRTYSDEQYF
TGTGCCAGCAGCCCTCGGACTTACTCCGACGAGCAGTACTTC
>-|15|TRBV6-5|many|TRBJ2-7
CASSYDSGSSYEQYF
TGTGCCAGCAGTTACGATAGCGGAAGCTCCTACGAGCAGTACTTC
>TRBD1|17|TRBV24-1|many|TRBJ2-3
CATSDTRQGSSTDTQYF
TGTGCCACCAGTGACACCCGACAGGGGTCTAGCACAGATACGCAGTATTTT
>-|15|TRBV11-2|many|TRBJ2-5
CASSLVGAEQETQYF
TGTGCCAGCAGCTTAGTCGGAGCGGAACAAGAGACCCAGTACTTC
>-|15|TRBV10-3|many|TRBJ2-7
CATGRTDRGLYEQYF
TGTGCCACCGGCAGGACGGACCGCGGGCTCTACGAGCAGTACTTC
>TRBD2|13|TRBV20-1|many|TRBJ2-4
CSASRRGKNIQYF
TGCAGTGCTAGCAGGCGGGGGAAAAACATTCAGTACTTC
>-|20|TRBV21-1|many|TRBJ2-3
CASSLDGLRAPQTGTDTQYF
TGTGCCAGCAGCCTTGATGGACTTCGGGCTCCCCAGACCGGCACAGATACGCAGTATTTT
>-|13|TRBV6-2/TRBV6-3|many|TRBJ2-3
CASMSQGTDTQYF
TGTGCCAGCATGAGTCAGGGCACAGATACGCAGTATTTT
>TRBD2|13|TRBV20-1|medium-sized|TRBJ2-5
CSAFYLAEETQYF
TGCAGTGCTTTCTACCTAGCGGAAGAGACCCAGTACTTC
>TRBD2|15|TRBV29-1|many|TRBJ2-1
CSVEGSSGLRDEQFF
TGCAGCGTTGAAGGGTCTAGCGGACTTAGGGATGAGCAGTTCTTC
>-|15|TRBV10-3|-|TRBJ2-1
CAISRAESPYNEQFF
TGTGCCATTAGCAGGGCAGAGTCCCCCTACAATGAGCAGTTCTTC
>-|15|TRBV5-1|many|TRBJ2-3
CASSREEGYADTQYF
TGCGCCAGCAGCCGCGAGGAGGGGTACGCAGATACGCAGTATTTT
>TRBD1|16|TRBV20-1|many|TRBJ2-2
CSARPGTGGSTGELFF
TGCAGTGCTAGACCGGGGACAGGGGGAAGCACCGGGGAGCTGTTTTTT
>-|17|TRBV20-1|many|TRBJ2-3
CSAVGAGQHLGTDTQYF
TGCAGTGCTGTGGGCGCGGGGCAACATTTGGGCACAGATACGCAGTATTTT
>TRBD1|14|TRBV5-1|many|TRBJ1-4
CASGRGQGDEKLFF
TGCGCCAGCGGCCGGGGACAGGGGGATGAAAAACTGTTTTTT
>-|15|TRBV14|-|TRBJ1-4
CASSPERTANEKLFF
TGTGCCAGCAGCCCGGAGCGTACGGCTAATGAAAAACTGTTTTTT
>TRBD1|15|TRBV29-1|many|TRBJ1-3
CSVDSGTGGVNTIYF
TGCAGCGTTGATTCCGGGACAGGGGGCGTAAACACCATATATTTT
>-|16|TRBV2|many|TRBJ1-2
CASSRRNRDLTHGYTF
TGTGCCAGCAGTAGGCGGAACAGGGACCTTACGCATGGCTACACCTTC
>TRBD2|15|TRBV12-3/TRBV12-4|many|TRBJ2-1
CASSSSSGSYNEQFF
TGTGCCAGCAGTTCTTCTAGCGGGAGTTACAATGAGCAGTTCTTC
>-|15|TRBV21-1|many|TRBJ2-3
CASSKRGTGTDTQYF
TGCGCCAGCAGCAAGCGGGGTACTGGCACAGATACGCAGTATTTT
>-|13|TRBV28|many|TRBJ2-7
CASSFPGLYEQYF
TGTGCCAGCAGTTTCCCAGGGCTATACGAGCAGTACTTC
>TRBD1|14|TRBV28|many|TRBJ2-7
CASIHGTGGTKQYF
TGTGCCAGCATTCACGGGACAGGAGGTACGAAGCAGTACTTC
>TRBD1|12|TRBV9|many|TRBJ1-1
CASSVGTGEVFF
TGTGCCAGCAGCGTAGGGACAGGGGAGGTTTTCTTT